The 16 T cell receptor beta chains listed next were all sequenced from one sample in a study of blood T cell repertoires in COVID-19. The table came from immunoSEQ multiplex PCR; TCRdb's copy has only in-frame clones and leaves some out. This table holds about 180,000 clones, more than 65% found once. Specimen: peripheral blood. The receptors come from a woman aged 55-69 years with COVID-19, enrolled during active disease.

V is TRBV21-1 and J is TRBJ2-5; the table's D call TRBD1 went unverified against the DNA. TRBV21-1 is labeled a pseudogene. The CDR3 is 16 residues long. CDR3 protein: CASSKAGTGTQETQYF. For the CDR3, the DNA is TGTGCCAGCAGCAAAGCGGGGACAGGGACCCAAGAGACCCAGTACTTC.

On this clone: This may be a read error, as it is one base from a much larger clone. V is TRBV30 and J is TRBJ1-2; tentative D call: TRBD1 (5 bases). The V end lost 1 base, the J end lost 2 bases, and 17 bases lay between the germline ends. The CDR3 spans 16 residues. The germline CDR1 and CDR2 sequences are GTSNPN and SVGIG (reference sequence). The chain's CDR3 is CAWSGKNAGKNYGYTF. The CDR3, as DNA: TGTGCCTGGAGTGGCAAAAATGCAGGGAAGAACTATGGCTACACCTTC.

The chain uses TRBV11-2 and TRBJ2-5; unclear D gene. Germline V CDR1 and CDR2: SGHAT, FQNNGV. Trimming shortened V by 1 base and J by 1 base, and 13 bases separated the two germline ends. The length of the CDR3 is 16 residues. The CDR3 reads CASSLGLRGIQETQYF. CDR3 coding DNA: TGTGCCAGCAGCTTAGGGTTGAGAGGAATCCAAGAGACCCAGTACTTC.

This clone appeared many times. The CDR3 DNA sequence: TGCGCCAGCAGCTTGGACGTCGCGGCTTACAATGAGCAGTTCTTC. Amino acid sequence: CASSLDVAAYNEQFF. This chain links TRBV5-1 with TRBJ2-1; D unclear. Trimming cost V 0 bases and J 4 bases, with 11 bases left between them. Germline V gene sequence: CDR1 SGHRS, CDR2 YFSETQ. There are 15 residues in the CDR3.

V usage is TRBV7-2 and J usage is TRBJ1-2; D perhaps matches TRBD1 (5 bases). V lost 3 bases, J lost 4 bases, and 18 bases lay in between. CDR1 and CDR2 from the germline V gene are SGHTA and FQGNSA. This CDR3 is 16 amino acids long. This CDR3 reads CASSLGQASRTYGYTF. The CDR3 nucleotides are TGTGCCAGCAGCTTGGGGCAGGCTTCTCGGACCTATGGCTACACCTTC.

Here the CDR3 DNA reads TGTGCCAGCAGCTTACGCGGGATCATGCCGGAGACCCAGTACTTC. Translating gives CASSLRGIMPETQYF. The chain is built from TRBV7-3 and TRBJ2-5, with TRBD2 as a possible D gene (6 bases). The CDR3 extends over 15 amino acids. Trimming stripped 2 bases from V and 5 bases from J, with 15 bases between. Looked up from germline, CDR1 is SGHTA and CDR2 is FQGTGA.

This clone was seen more than once but under ten times. This sequence joins TRBV7-9 and TRBJ1-4; TRBD1 is a possible D gene (6 bases). V lost 5 bases and J lost 7, with 17 bases in between. CDR3 length: 15 amino acids. Germline-derived CDR1 and CDR2 are SEHNR and FQNEAQ (reference sequence). The CDR3 is CASSPGRGSPEKLFF. The DNA of the CDR3 is TGTGCCAGCAGCCCCGGCAGGGGCTCCCCTGAAAAACTGTTTTTT.

The V call is TRBV5-1, the J call TRBJ2-1; D is perhaps TRBD1 (6 bases). This CDR3 region has 16 residues. V was pared by 7 bases and J by 0 bases, with 17 bases between. The germline V gene encodes CDR1 SGHRS and CDR2 YFSETQ. DNA of the CDR3: TGCGCCAGCCAACAGGGTTCAAGGAGCTCCTACAATGAGCAGTTCTTC. Its protein is CASQQGSRSSYNEQFF.

The chain uses TRBV5-1 and TRBJ2-7; maybe TRBD1 (6 bases). Trimming shortened V by 3 bases and J by 3 bases, and 13 bases separated the two germline ends. Germline-derived CDR1 and CDR2 are SGHRS and YFSETQ. CDR3 length: 14 amino acids. Here the CDR3 DNA reads TGCGCCAGCAGCTCACAGGGAAACGGCTACGAGCAGTACTTC. Protein product: CASSSQGNGYEQYF.

The rearrangement uses TRBV28 and TRBJ2-5, with D possibly TRBD2 on 6 matching bases. V gave up 1 base and J gave up 3 bases, with 12 bases separating them. This CDR3 has 15 amino acids. In germline, CDR1 is MDHEN, CDR2 SYDVKM. DNA for the CDR3: TGTGCCAGCAGTTTATACCGCTGGGGGGAAGAGACCCAGTACTTC. This sequence encodes CASSLYRWGEETQYF.

V and J are TRBV27 and TRBJ2-3; D not certain. Trimming cost V 6 bases and J 4 bases, with 17 bases left between them. Germline V gene sequence: CDR1 MNHEY, CDR2 SMNVEV (reference sequence). The CDR3 is 15 amino acids. CDR3 DNA: TGTGCCAGCAGGTCCCCCTCGGGTACCGCAGATACGCAGTATTTT. Translation: CASRSPSGTADTQYF.

V and J are TRBV28 and TRBJ2-1; 12 positions agree with TRBD2. Germline CDR1 is MDHEN and CDR2 is SYDVKM. Losses at the gene ends were 4 bases for V and 9 bases for J; bases not matched to a gene: 7. The CDR3 loop spans 15 amino acids. The CDR3 region is CASSSRLAGVVEQFF. The CDR3 nucleotides are TGTGCCAGCAGTTCCCGACTAGCGGGAGTTGTTGAGCAGTTCTTC.

The J gene is TRBJ1-2, the V gene TRBV10-1; TRBD1 matches at 7 bases. Germline CDR1 reads WNHNN; CDR2 reads SYGVQD (reference sequence). CDR3 length: 14 residues. V lost 10 bases, J lost 2 bases, and 10 bases stayed unmatched. The CDR3 nucleotides read TGCGCCATCCCAGAGAGGGGACAGAACTATGGCTACACCTTC. The encoded protein is CAIPERGQNYGYTF.

This rearrangement joins TRBV5-4 to TRBJ2-1, with TRBD2 as a possible D gene (5 bases). Germline V lookup: CDR1 SGHNT, CDR2 YYREEE (reference sequence). The CDR3 runs to 14 residues. V was clipped by 0 bases and J by 7 bases, with 11 bases between them. The CDR3 region has the DNA TGTGCCAGCAGCTTGGTACGGTCGGGGAATGAGCAGTTCTTC. Its translation: CASSLVRSGNEQFF.

The gene calls are TRBV15 and TRBJ1-3; D is unresolved. The germline gives CDR1 LNHNV, CDR2 YYDKDF (reference sequence). The CDR3 spans 15 residues. Trimming left V 0 bases short and J 0 bases short, with 6 bases between. Here the CDR3 reads CATSRDQVSGNTIYF. CDR3 DNA: TGTGCCACCAGCAGAGATCAGGTCTCTGGAAACACCATATATTTT.

V usage is TRBV5-1 and J usage is TRBJ1-3, with D perhaps TRBD1 (6 bases). Trimming removed 3 bases at V and 0 bases at J, with 13 bases between. Looked up from germline, CDR1 is SGHRS and CDR2 is YFSETQ. This CDR3 is built from 16 residues. In DNA form, the CDR3 reads TGCGCCAGCAGCTCCACAGGGCCTCACTCTGGAAACACCATATATTTT. Its protein is CASSSTGPHSGNTIYF.